These 24 T cell receptor beta chains came from one sample sequenced in a study of shared clonotypes between healthy human individuals. The data were produced by immunoSEQ multiplex PCR, yet TCRdb's version contains in-frame clones alone and is incomplete. The sample holds about 490,000 clones, approximately 81% seen once. The sample taken for sequencing was PBMCs. Receptors originate from a woman between 40 and 55 years old in good health. Some clones in this sample may be carry-over from other donors' samples.

V gene TRBV5-1 combines with J gene TRBJ2-7, with TRBD2 matching 7 bases. This CDR3 is 16 amino acids long. J lost 3 bases, V lost 0 bases, and 9 bases had no gene match. Germline assignment: CDR1 SGHRS and CDR2 YFSETQ. The CDR3 region has the DNA TGCGCCAGCAGCTTGGGCGATCTAGCGGAGAACTACGAGCAGTACTTC. Translation: CASSLGDLAENYEQYF.

This clone has just one count. It is likely a read error: a sequence one base away is far more abundant. CDR3 sequence reads: CASNAGLTTGELFF. CDR3 coding DNA: TGCGCCAGCAACGCGGGACTTACCACCGGGGAGCTGTTTTTT. The genes are TRBV5-1 and TRBJ2-2, with D possibly being TRBD2 (6 bases). Trimming pared 6 bases from V and 4 bases from J, leaving 13 bases between. The CDR3 has 14 residues. Per the germline V gene, CDR1 is SGHRS and CDR2 is YFSETQ.

To note about this clone: Other DNA sequences of this sample code for an identical CDR3. The V gene is TRBV28, the J gene TRBJ2-7, with 9 bases identical to TRBD1. V shed 0 bases and J 1 base; nucleotides not matched to a gene: 1. This CDR3 region has 15 residues. CDR1 MDHEN and CDR2 SYDVKM come from the germline V gene. CDR3 coding DNA: TGTGCCAGCAGTTTATGGGGGACAGGGTCCTACGAGCAGTACTTC. It specifies CASSLWGTGSYEQYF.

On this clone: One base away lies a much larger clone, so this may be a sequencing read error. The chain is built from TRBV5-1 and TRBJ2-7; 10 nucleotides match TRBD2. Germline lookup yields CDR1 SGHRS and CDR2 YFSETQ. The junction had 4 bases not matched to a gene; V was cut back by 4 bases and J by 0 bases. This CDR3 comprises 15 residues. CDR3 residues: CASSRSGGSSYEQYF. CDR3 nucleotides: TGCGCCAGCAGCCGTAGCGGGGGGAGCTCCTACGAGCAGTACTTC.

About this clone: One base separates it from a far larger clone, so it is likely a read error. V and J are TRBV5-6 and TRBJ1-1, with a tentative D call TRBD1 (5 bases). The CDR3 contains 14 residues. Germline V CDR1 and CDR2: SGHDT, YYEEEE. The CDR3 DNA reads as TGTGCCAGCAGCTTAATCAGGGCGAACATTGAAGCTTTCTTT. Translation gives CASSLIRANIEAFF. The variable domain in full, completed from reference TRBV5-6 and TRBJ1-1, reads DAGVTQSPTHLIKTRGQQVTLRCSPKSGHDTVSWYQQALGQGPQFIFQYYEEEERQRGNFPDRFSGHQFPNYSSELNVNALLLGDSALYLCASSLIRANIEAFFGQGTRLTVV.

This clone was observed at least ten times. The sample contains more than one DNA sequence encoding this CDR3. This sequence joins TRBV15 and TRBJ1-1, with TRBD1 matching over 7 bases. This CDR3 spans 13 amino acids. Germline-derived CDR1 and CDR2 are LNHNV and YYDKDF (reference sequence). J lost 5 bases, V lost 4 bases, and 4 bases had no gene match. The CDR3 is CATSKGAGTEAFF. As DNA, the CDR3 is TGTGCCACCAGCAAGGGGGCCGGGACTGAAGCTTTCTTT. Full variable domain (remainder filled in from reference TRBV15 and TRBJ1-1): DAMVIQNPRYQVTQFGKPVTLSCSQTLNHNVMYWYQQKSSQAPKLLFHYYDKDFNNEADTPDNFQSRRPNTSFCFLDIRSPGLGDTAMYLCATSKGAGTEAFFGQGTRLTVV.

The chain uses TRBV5-8 and TRBJ1-5, with TRBD1 as a possible D gene (5 bases). The V end was cut by 1 base, the J end by 3 bases, with 11 bases between. CDR1 and CDR2 (germline): SGHTS, YDEGEE. The length of the CDR3 is 15 residues. The CDR3 bases are TGTGCCAGCAGCTTGAGGCAGGGATTCAATCAGCCCCAGCATTTT. Protein sequence: CASSLRQGFNQPQHF.

V usage is TRBV4-2 and J usage is TRBJ1-2; maybe TRBD1 (6 bases). Trimming left V 0 bases short and J 3 bases short, with 11 bases between. The germline V gene has CDR1 LGHNA and CDR2 YNFKEQ. This CDR3 comprises 15 residues. DNA for the CDR3: TGTGCCAGCAGCCAAGATCGGAACAGGGACTATGGCTACACCTTC. Translation gives CASSQDRNRDYGYTF.

V usage is TRBV25-1 and J usage is TRBJ2-1; D unclear. Per the germline V gene, CDR1 is MGHDK and CDR2 is SYGVNS. CDR3 length: 16 amino acids. Deletions cut 9 bases from V and 2 bases from J, with 20 bases between. This CDR3 is CASPKRAGRAYNEQFF. The DNA for the CDR3 is TGTGCCAGTCCCAAACGGGCAGGAAGAGCCTACAATGAGCAGTTCTTC.

The chain is built from TRBV27 and TRBJ1-5; D unresolved. The CDR3 sequence is 15 residues long. V was shortened by 2 bases and J by 9 bases, with 17 bases between the two germline ends. CDR1 is MNHEY and CDR2 is SMNVEV in the germline V gene (reference sequence). CDR3 bases: TGTGCCAGCAGTTTAGGACGGGCTTCAAGGTCGCCCCAGCATTTT. Its translation is CASSLGRASRSPQHF.

The gene calls are TRBV27 and TRBJ1-2, with TRBD1 matching over 8 bases. The germline V gene encodes CDR1 MNHEY and CDR2 SMNVEV (reference sequence). V shed 6 bases, J shed 4 bases, and the junction held 7 bases outside the gene matches. The CDR3 consists of 14 residues. CDR3 amino acids: CASSARQGTYGYTF. The CDR3 DNA is TGTGCCAGCAGCGCTAGACAGGGGACCTATGGCTACACCTTC.

This clone has a single count. A single base is all that separates this from a far larger clone, so a read error is likely. V gene TRBV6-4 combines with J gene TRBJ2-3; 10 bases align to TRBD2. The CDR3 is 15 residues long. Germline V gene data show CDR1 as MRHNA and CDR2 as SNTAGT. This chain's CDR3 is CASSALAGETDAQYF. CDR3 coding DNA: TGTGCCAGCAGTGCCCTAGCGGGAGAAACAGATGCGCAGTATTTT.

The genes are TRBV7-2 and TRBJ1-2; TRBD1 is a possible D gene (5 bases). The CDR3 totals 16 residues. V gave up 0 bases and J gave up 7 bases, with 18 bases separating them. Germline V gene lookup returns CDR1 SGHTA and CDR2 FQGNSA. For the CDR3, the DNA is TGTGCCAGCAGCTTAGCGAGCGGCAGGGTAAAGGTTGGCTACACCTTC. It is translated as CASSLASGRVKVGYTF.

To note about this clone: A read error likely explains this, since a far larger clone differs by one base. The chain combines TRBV19 with TRBJ1-1, with D possibly matching TRBD1 (6 bases). Germline CDR1 is LNHDA and CDR2 is SQIVND (reference sequence). CDR3 length: 15 residues. CDR3 loop: CASSFSGHPNTEDFF. The CDR3 DNA is TGTGCCAGTAGTTTCTCGGGACATCCGAACACTGAAGATTTCTTT.

V usage is TRBV7-3 and J usage is TRBJ1-5, with D unclear. The CDR3 runs 17 residues. Germline CDR1 is SGHTA and CDR2 is FQGTGA. Deletions cut 2 bases from V and 0 bases from J, with 14 bases between. As DNA, the CDR3 is TGTGCCAGCAGCTTAGAAATGGCGGAGATTAGCAATCAGCCCCAGCATTTT. This codes for CASSLEMAEISNQPQHF.

The chain links TRBV7-9 to TRBJ1-1; possible D gene TRBD1, 6 bases. The germline gives CDR1 SEHNR, CDR2 FQNEAQ (reference sequence). V lost 4 bases, J lost 0 bases, and 12 bases lay in between. The CDR3 sequence is 15 residues long. The CDR3 nucleotides read TGTGCCAGCAGCTCGGTTAGGGACATGAACACTGAAGCTTTCTTT. Protein sequence: CASSSVRDMNTEAFF.

The CDR3 region is CASSPRGDRGLGGYTF. The CDR3 coding sequence is TGTGCCAGCAGCCCCCGGGGGGACAGGGGGCTTGGGGGCTACACCTTC. The rearrangement links TRBV9 to TRBJ1-2; TRBD1 matches at 12 bases. Germline-derived CDR1 and CDR2 are SGDLS and YYNGEE. The CDR3 extends over 16 amino acids. With V trimmed by 4 bases and J by 8 bases, 12 bases remained unmatched.

The gene calls are TRBV4-1 and TRBJ2-1; 12 bases match TRBD2. V was pared by 2 bases and J by 8 bases, with 7 bases of the junction left unmatched. The CDR3 spans 16 residues. CDR1 is MGHRA and CDR2 is YSYEKL in the germline V gene. The CDR3 spells CASSQLAGGPADEQFF. Here the CDR3 DNA reads TGCGCCAGCAGCCAACTAGCGGGAGGGCCGGCTGATGAGCAGTTCTTC.

In this sample, this clone turned up once. The chain links TRBV28 to TRBJ2-1, with 10 bases matching TRBD2. V lost 3 bases to trimming and J lost 7 bases; unmatched junction nucleotides: 12. Germline V lookup: CDR1 MDHEN, CDR2 SYDVKM. The CDR3 has 17 residues. Here the CDR3 reads CASSFPLLAGWGNEQFF. In DNA form, the CDR3 reads TGTGCCAGCAGTTTCCCCTTACTAGCGGGATGGGGGAATGAGCAGTTCTTC.

The V gene is TRBV27, the J gene TRBJ2-5; D is undetermined. V was shortened by 5 bases and J by 5 bases, with 9 bases between the two germline ends. CDR1 and CDR2 from the germline V gene are MNHEY and SMNVEV (reference sequence). The CDR3 runs 12 residues. The CDR3 DNA reads TGTGCCAGCAGTAATTCTGCGGAGACCCAGTACTTC. Its translation is CASSNSAETQYF.

This chain uses TRBV5-5 with TRBJ1-5, with D unresolved. Germline lookup yields CDR1 SGHKS and CDR2 YYEKEE (reference sequence). V dropped 1 base and J dropped 0 bases, with 2 bases sitting between them. The CDR3 contains 13 residues. The DNA of the CDR3 is TGTGCCAGCAGCTTGAATAGCAATCAGCCCCAGCATTTT. As protein: CASSLNSNQPQHF.

Concerning this clone itself: A much larger clone differs from this one at a single base, so this may be a read error. The chain recombines TRBV28 with TRBJ2-1, with D maybe TRBD2 (6 bases). V shed 1 base and J shed 6 bases, with 13 bases lying between them. This CDR3 has 15 residues. The V gene's germline CDR1 is MDHEN and CDR2 SYDVKM. The CDR3 loop is CASSLFGTFCNEQFF. In DNA, the CDR3 is TGTGCCAGCAGTTTATTTGGGACTTTCTGCAATGAGCAGTTCTTC.

In regard to this clone: A far more abundant clone sits one base away, making this likely a read error. V usage is TRBV6-5 and J usage is TRBJ2-7; a weak D match, TRBD1 (5 bases). CDR1 and CDR2 (germline): MNHEY, SVGAGI. The CDR3 runs 15 residues. Trimming took off 5 bases at V and 2 bases at J, with 16 bases between the two ends. The DNA for the CDR3 is TGTGCCAGCAGTCCTAACCCAGGGAAGGCCTACGAGCAGTACTTC. This encodes CASSPNPGKAYEQYF.

The V and J genes are TRBV5-6 and TRBJ2-3; a possible D gene is TRBD1 (5 bases). The V end lost 5 bases, the J end lost 1 base, and 17 bases lay between the germline ends. Germline lookup yields CDR1 SGHDT and CDR2 YYEEEE. This CDR3 is 16 amino acids long. As DNA, the CDR3 is TGTGCCAGCAGTATCCGATGGGGCCTGGGCACAGATACGCAGTATTTT. It is translated as CASSIRWGLGTDTQYF.